The clone carrying this T cell receptor beta chain was counted at least ten times. The antigen is unknown. This sample is drawn from a study of T cells in Graves' hyperthyroidism and ophthalmopathy. Across the study: At the time of initial diagnosis and before any treatment, peripheral blood was collected.

Patients showing uncontrolled infection, other autoimmune disease, pregnancy or lactation were ineligible. It was less than 13 ml of fresh peripheral blood that supplied the PBMCs. Trimming cost V 2 bases and J 1 base, with 13 bases left between them. CDR1 and CDR2 from the germline V gene are SGHTS and YDEGEE. The CDR3 loop spans 15 amino acids. Study-level results: Most clonotypes expanded in thyroid above 0.001 were likewise present in blood.

It was RNA transcripts that yielded the amplified TCR beta CDR3 regions. HTBI primers were the set used in a first-round RT-PCR of the TCR CDR3. A single record per CDR3 protein comes from TCRdb applying MiXCR to the multiplex PCR reads. The sample contains 250,000 to 400,000 distinct CDR3 sequences, around 15% of which appear only once. This clonotype was sampled from a woman in her thirties or forties with Graves' ophthalmopathy. The sample comprised blood. This chain connects TRBV5-8 to TRBJ2-7; TRBD2 is a possible D gene (5 bases). The DNA of the CDR3 is TGTGCCAGCAGCTTCACCGGGATCCAATCCTACGAGCAGTACTTC. As protein: CASSFTGIQSYEQYF.